The present TCR beta chain was sequenced within a study of T cell responses to AZD1222 COVID-19 vaccine. Study-wide results and caveats: White British donors predominated, females outnumbered males, and clonal diversity was possibly underestimated.

Regarding this clone: Its antigen is not known.

This CDR3 comprises 14 residues. V was clipped by 4 bases and J by 0 bases, with 8 bases between them. Looked up from germline, CDR1 is SGHRS and CDR2 is YFSETQ. Profiling relied on immunoSEQ multiplex PCR, and the TCRdb table lists in-frame clones only, not all of them. The data hold 140,000 to 150,000 clones, with around 90% observed a single time. The sequencing used peripheral blood, collected on day 0 of AZD1222 vaccination. The receptor comes from an adult in good health. This chain connects TRBV5-1 to TRBJ2-4; maybe TRBD1 (5 bases). CDR3 in DNA: TGCGCCAGCAGCCTGACAGTAGCCAAAAACATTCAGTACTTC. It yields the protein CASSLTVAKNIQYF.